These 11 T cell receptor beta chains share one sample of origin, sequenced in a study of persistence of HIV-infected CD4 T cells. Sequencing used immunoSEQ version 4 in survey mode. Clones were read by immunoSEQ multiplex PCR, and TCRdb kept only the in-frame ones, dropping some. This table holds about 64,000 clones, approximately 75% found once. Cells were stimulated with overlapping HIV-1 Gag 15-mer peptides. CD40L/CD69 double-negative CD45RO-high memory CD4+ T cells were collected. For these receptors, no antigen is known. The sample in question was CD4+ T cells sorted from PBMCs after 18-hour stimulation, obtained from a patient who received antiretroviral therapy. These receptors all come from an adult man with HIV who was CMV-seropositive.

The rearrangement joins TRBV28 to TRBJ1-1; 7 bases match TRBD1. Germline V gene lookup returns CDR1 MDHEN and CDR2 SYDVKM. V trimming: 2 bases; J trimming: 5 bases; junction bases outside the gene matches: 8. The CDR3 has 15 residues. The DNA of the CDR3 is TGTGCCAGCAGTTTACGAGGGGGCGGAAGGACTGAAGCTTTCTTT. Translating it yields CASSLRGGGRTEAFF.

The chain couples TRBV6-5 to TRBJ2-3, with TRBD2 as a possible D gene (5 bases). This CDR3 is 16 amino acids long. Trimming pared 4 bases from V and 0 bases from J, leaving 14 bases between. The germline gives CDR1 MNHEY, CDR2 SVGAGI. In nucleotides, the CDR3 is TGTGCCAGCAGTTCGCCGTTCGGGGTTAGCACAGATACGCAGTATTTT. Protein: CASSSPFGVSTDTQYF.

The V call is TRBV2, the J call TRBJ2-7; D is uncertain. The V end was cut by 7 bases, the J end by 1 base, with 8 bases between. CDR1 is SNHLY, CDR2 FYNNEI, per germline. The CDR3 has 12 amino acids. CDR3 region: CASKGTSYEQYF. CDR3 coding DNA: TGTGCCAGCAAGGGCACTTCCTACGAGCAGTACTTC.

The chain links TRBV3-1 (or the pseudogene TRBV3-2) to TRBJ2-7; no reliable D call. CDR1 and CDR2 (germline): LGHDT, YNNKEL (reference sequence). V lost 4 bases and J lost 3, with 7 bases in between. This CDR3 spans 12 amino acids. CDR3 DNA: TGTGCCAGCAGCCGCAGAGTCTACGAGCAGTACTTC. Its translation is CASSRRVYEQYF.

This clone was seen a single time. The chain carries TRBV9 and TRBJ1-4; 8 nucleotides line up with TRBD1. J was trimmed by 6 bases and V by 0 bases; bases with no gene match: 1. Germline values: CDR1 SGDLS, CDR2 YYNGEE. The CDR3 spans 14 residues. The CDR3 bases are TGTGCCAGCAGCGTAGGGACAGGGCATGAAAAACTGTTTTTT. Its protein product is CASSVGTGHEKLFF.

This chain uses TRBV12-3 or TRBV12-4 with TRBJ2-7; D remains unclear. Trimming removed 7 bases at V and 7 bases at J, with 14 bases between. This CDR3 is built from 12 residues. CDR3 nucleotides: TGTGCCAGCAACTCGGACCGCGCGGAGCAGTACTTC. This translates into CASNSDRAEQYF.

CDR3 DNA: TGTGCCAGCAGTTTATCAACAGATACGCAGTATTTT. It translates to CASSLSTDTQYF. The gene calls are TRBV12-3 or TRBV12-4 and TRBJ2-3; D remains ambiguous. V was trimmed by 2 bases and J by 3 bases, leaving 3 bases between them. This CDR3 has 12 residues.

The rearrangement links TRBV2 to TRBJ1-5; 7 positions match TRBD1. Germline-derived CDR1 and CDR2 are SNHLY and FYNNEI. This CDR3 has 14 residues. Germline trimming cut 3 bases from V and 10 bases from J; bases unmatched to any gene: 9. The CDR3 protein is CASSEGTVGGPQHF. CDR3 in DNA: TGTGCCAGCAGTGAGGGGACAGTCGGGGGTCCCCAGCATTTT.

J is TRBJ2-7 and V is TRBV7-2; 8 bases are shared with TRBD1. This CDR3 has 14 residues. With 5 bases clipped from V and 7 bases from J, the junction kept 10 bases outside the gene matches. Looked up from germline, CDR1 is SGHTA and CDR2 is FQGNSA. CDR3 in DNA: TGTGCCAGCAGCCTCGACAGGGGTCGGAGGGAGCAGTACTTC. Translating gives CASSLDRGRREQYF.

J is TRBJ1-1 and V is TRBV7-8, with 8 bases that match TRBD1. This CDR3 is built from 15 residues. After removal of 4 bases from V and 0 bases from J, the junction contained 4 bases not matched to a gene. The germline CDR1 and CDR2 sequences are SGHVS and FQNEAQ. The CDR3 sequence is CASSSGQGLNTEAFF. Here the CDR3 DNA reads TGTGCCAGCAGCTCTGGACAGGGATTGAACACTGAAGCTTTCTTT.

The chain has TRBV27 and TRBJ2-2; D remains unclear. Looked up from germline, CDR1 is MNHEY and CDR2 is SMNVEV (reference sequence). CDR3 length: 13 residues. V was shortened by 8 bases and J by 5 bases, with 12 bases between the two germline ends. CDR3 in amino acids: CASRVLGTGELFF. CDR3 coding DNA: TGTGCCAGCCGGGTCTTAGGGACCGGGGAGCTGTTTTTT.